This is a list of T cell receptor beta chains from one sample in a study of blood T cell repertoires in COVID-19. Libraries were prepared by immunoSEQ multiplex PCR; TCRdb keeps only in-frame clonotypes and omits some of them. The table lists around 100,000 clones, around 87% of them singletons. Sequencing used peripheral blood. The receptors stem from a human donor in a cohort sampled during active COVID-19. Each CDR3 is given with its conserved first and last residue. A D gene is named only where the DNA matches it firmly. Some rows have no size entry. The others give once, few or many, or a class for an expanded clone.

CDR3 DNA: TGTGCCAGCAGGGGACTAGCGGGAGTCTACAATGAGCAGTTCTTC
CDR3 protein: CASRGLAGVYNEQFF
V gene: TRBV2
J gene: TRBJ2-1
clone size: .
D gene: TRBD2

CDR3 DNA: TGTGCCAGCAAAATGGCGGGCGGGAACACCGGGGAGCTGTTTTTT
CDR3 protein: CASKMAGGNTGELFF
V gene: TRBV4-2
J gene: TRBJ2-2
clone size: .
D gene: .

CDR3 DNA: TGTGCCAGCAGCCAAGAGAAGGGGCACGAGCAGTACTTC
CDR3 protein: CASSQEKGHEQYF
V gene: TRBV3-1/TRBV3-2
J gene: TRBJ2-7
clone size: .
D gene: .

CDR3 DNA: TGCAGCGTTGCCCCCGCGGGGATCAATCAGCCCCAGCATTTT
CDR3 protein: CSVAPAGINQPQHF
V gene: TRBV29-1
J gene: TRBJ1-5
clone size: .
D gene: .

CDR3 DNA: TGTGCCAGCAGCCCCGGAACAGGGACGCGGACTGAAGCTTTCTTT
CDR3 protein: CASSPGTGTRTEAFF
V gene: TRBV3-1/TRBV3-2
J gene: TRBJ1-1
clone size: .
D gene: .

CDR3 DNA: TGCGCCAGCAGCTTTTCGGCAGGACTGGCCTCTGGAAACACCATATATTTT
CDR3 protein: CASSFSAGLASGNTIYF
V gene: TRBV5-1
J gene: TRBJ1-3
clone size: few
D gene: .

CDR3 DNA: TGTGCCAGCAGCCTCGGGAGTTCCGGATATCTTTATAGCAATCAGCCCCAGCATTTT
CDR3 protein: CASSLGSSGYLYSNQPQHF
V gene: TRBV6-2/TRBV6-3
J gene: TRBJ1-5
clone size: .
D gene: .

CDR3 DNA: TGTGCCAGCAGCCCCCCGGCGGGAGGATCGTACGAGCAGTACTTC
CDR3 protein: CASSPPAGGSYEQYF
V gene: TRBV5-4
J gene: TRBJ2-7
clone size: .
D gene: TRBD2

CDR3 DNA: TGTGCCAGTAGTGGAGGGAGAGGGGAGCAGTACTTC
CDR3 protein: CASSGGRGEQYF
V gene: TRBV19
J gene: TRBJ2-7
clone size: .
D gene: .

CDR3 DNA: TGTGCCAGCGTTGGACAGGGGAACACTGAAGCTTTCTTT
CDR3 protein: CASVGQGNTEAFF
V gene: TRBV2
J gene: TRBJ1-1
clone size: .
D gene: TRBD1

CDR3 DNA: TGTGCCAGCGGCGACCCCGACAGGGGGCGAGAGACCCAGTACTTC
CDR3 protein: CASGDPDRGRETQYF
V gene: TRBV6-5
J gene: TRBJ2-5
clone size: .
D gene: TRBD1

CDR3 DNA: TGCGCCAGCAGCTTGACCCAGGCGAGCCACACAGATACGCAGTATTTT
CDR3 protein: CASSLTQASHTDTQYF
V gene: TRBV5-1
J gene: TRBJ2-3
clone size: .
D gene: .

CDR3 DNA: TGTGCCAGCAGCGTACACAGGCAAGATGAGCAGTTCTTC
CDR3 protein: CASSVHRQDEQFF
V gene: TRBV9
J gene: TRBJ2-1
clone size: .
D gene: .

CDR3 DNA: TGTGCCAGCAGCCGACAACAGGGGGCCTCTGGCACAGATACGCAGTATTTT
CDR3 protein: CASSRQQGASGTDTQYF
V gene: TRBV6-6
J gene: TRBJ2-3
clone size: many
D gene: TRBD1

CDR3 DNA: TGTGCCAGCAGTCCCCTTTACGAGCAGTACTTC
CDR3 protein: CASSPLYEQYF
V gene: TRBV6-2/TRBV6-3
J gene: TRBJ2-7
clone size: .
D gene: .

CDR3 DNA: TGTGCCAGCAGCTTTGAGCGGGATCACAATGAGCAGTTCTTC
CDR3 protein: CASSFERDHNEQFF
V gene: TRBV5-4
J gene: TRBJ2-1
clone size: .
D gene: TRBD2

CDR3 DNA: TGCGCCAGCAGCCAGACGCAGGGGTATGCTGTCGGGTGGTACACCTTC
CDR3 protein: CASSQTQGYAVGWYTF
V gene: TRBV4-1
J gene: TRBJ1-2
clone size: .
D gene: .

CDR3 DNA: TGCGCCAGCAGCCAAGGTTCTCTCCGGGGGGGTAATTCACCCCTCCACTTT
CDR3 protein: CASSQGSLRGGNSPLHF
V gene: TRBV4-1
J gene: TRBJ1-6
clone size: .
D gene: .

CDR3 DNA: TGTGCCAGCTCACCGGGGACAGGGGCCCGCACAGATACGCAGTATTTT
CDR3 protein: CASSPGTGARTDTQYF
V gene: TRBV18
J gene: TRBJ2-3
clone size: once
D gene: TRBD1

CDR3 DNA: TGTGCCAGCAGCTCCAACAGCAGTCTCTCCTACGAGCAGTACTTC
CDR3 protein: CASSSNSSLSYEQYF
V gene: TRBV7-4
J gene: TRBJ2-7
clone size: .
D gene: .

CDR3 DNA: TGTGCCAGCAGCTCGACTAGCAAGTTCACCGGGGAGCTGTTTTTT
CDR3 protein: CASSSTSKFTGELFF
V gene: TRBV11-3
J gene: TRBJ2-2
clone size: .
D gene: TRBD2

CDR3 DNA: TGCGCCAGCAGCTTGGTGGTCCAGGGACAATCACCCCTCCACTTT
CDR3 protein: CASSLVVQGQSPLHF
V gene: TRBV5-1
J gene: TRBJ1-6
clone size: .
D gene: .

CDR3 DNA: TGTGCCATCGGACAGGGCAATCAGCCCCAGCATTTT
CDR3 protein: CAIGQGNQPQHF
V gene: TRBV15
J gene: TRBJ1-5
clone size: .
D gene: TRBD1

CDR3 DNA: TGTGCCAGCAGCTGGGGACTTAACACTGAAGCTTTCTTT
CDR3 protein: CASSWGLNTEAFF
V gene: TRBV7-8
J gene: TRBJ1-1
clone size: .
D gene: .

CDR3 DNA: TGCGCCAGCAGCCAAGGAGTGGGCAGCTTGACGGAAGCTTTCTTT
CDR3 protein: CASSQGVGSLTEAFF
V gene: TRBV4-3
J gene: TRBJ1-1
clone size: once
D gene: .

CDR3 DNA: TGTGCCAGCTCACCACCGAGGGACACCGGGGAGCTGTTTTTT
CDR3 protein: CASSPPRDTGELFF
V gene: TRBV18
J gene: TRBJ2-2
clone size: .
D gene: .

CDR3 DNA: TGCGCCAGCAGTGAGCCGTGGCCAATGGACAGCTCCTATGGCTACACCTTC
CDR3 protein: CASSEPWPMDSSYGYTF
V gene: TRBV10-2
J gene: TRBJ1-2
clone size: .
D gene: .

CDR3 DNA: TGCGCCAGCAGCCCCTCAAGGGACTTAAGCTATGGCTACACCTTC
CDR3 protein: CASSPSRDLSYGYTF
V gene: TRBV4-3
J gene: TRBJ1-2
clone size: .
D gene: .

CDR3 DNA: TGCGCCAGCAGCCATGGGACAGGGTCAACTGAAGCTTTCTTT
CDR3 protein: CASSHGTGSTEAFF
V gene: TRBV5-1
J gene: TRBJ1-1
clone size: .
D gene: TRBD1

CDR3 DNA: TGTGCCATCAGTGACCCACAGGGACTAAACACTGAAGCTTTCTTT
CDR3 protein: CAISDPQGLNTEAFF
V gene: TRBV10-3
J gene: TRBJ1-1
clone size: .
D gene: .

CDR3 DNA: TGTGCCAGCAGCCCGACAGACTATGGCTACACCTTC
CDR3 protein: CASSPTDYGYTF
V gene: TRBV6-2/TRBV6-3
J gene: TRBJ1-2
clone size: .
D gene: .

CDR3 DNA: TGTGCCACCAGTGATTTGACGGACAGGGGGCGATTCGGGGAGCTGTTTTTT
CDR3 protein: CATSDLTDRGRFGELFF
V gene: TRBV24-1
J gene: TRBJ2-2
clone size: .
D gene: TRBD1

CDR3 DNA: TGTGCCGCCGCAGACAGGGGCTCCTACAATGAGCAGTTCTTC
CDR3 protein: CAAADRGSYNEQFF
V gene: TRBV19
J gene: TRBJ2-1
clone size: once
D gene: TRBD1

CDR3 DNA: TGCGCCAGCAGCTTGACTAGCGGGAGTAATGCAGATACGCAGTATTTT
CDR3 protein: CASSLTSGSNADTQYF
V gene: TRBV5-1
J gene: TRBJ2-3
clone size: .
D gene: TRBD2

CDR3 DNA: TGTGCCAGCAGCCCCCGGACTAGCGAAAACATTCAGTACTTC
CDR3 protein: CASSPRTSENIQYF
V gene: TRBV7-2
J gene: TRBJ2-4
clone size: .
D gene: TRBD2

CDR3 DNA: TGTGCCAGTCGGACCCCACAGGGGGCTAATGAGGACACCGGGGAGCTGTTTTTT
CDR3 protein: CASRTPQGANEDTGELFF
V gene: TRBV19
J gene: TRBJ2-2
clone size: once
D gene: TRBD1

CDR3 DNA: TGTGCCAGCAGCTTTTCGGGAAGCACAGATACGCAGTATTTT
CDR3 protein: CASSFSGSTDTQYF
V gene: TRBV7-9
J gene: TRBJ2-3
clone size: .
D gene: .

CDR3 DNA: TGTGCCAGCAGCCCAGACCAGAGCGGGAGCTCCTACAATGAGCAGTTCTTC
CDR3 protein: CASSPDQSGSSYNEQFF
V gene: TRBV9
J gene: TRBJ2-1
clone size: .
D gene: TRBD2

CDR3 DNA: TGCGCCAGCAGCCAAGTAGGCCAGGGGAATGAAAAACTGTTTTTT
CDR3 protein: CASSQVGQGNEKLFF
V gene: TRBV4-1
J gene: TRBJ1-4
clone size: .
D gene: .

CDR3 DNA: TGTGCCAGCAGCTTATTGGGGGCGGGCGGCTACACCTTC
CDR3 protein: CASSLLGAGGYTF
V gene: TRBV7-2
J gene: TRBJ1-2
clone size: .
D gene: .

CDR3 DNA: TGTGCCAGCAGCTTACCCGGGGCAACTAATGAAAAACTGTTTTTT
CDR3 protein: CASSLPGATNEKLFF
V gene: TRBV28
J gene: TRBJ1-4
clone size: .
D gene: .

CDR3 DNA: TGCGCCAGCAGCTTGATGGCGGGAAAGTACAATGAGCAGTTCTTC
CDR3 protein: CASSLMAGKYNEQFF
V gene: TRBV5-1
J gene: TRBJ2-1
clone size: .
D gene: .

CDR3 DNA: TGTGCCAGCTCACCACCGTCACGGACAGGAAATTCACCCCTCCACTTT
CDR3 protein: CASSPPSRTGNSPLHF
V gene: TRBV18
J gene: TRBJ1-6
clone size: once
D gene: TRBD1

CDR3 DNA: TGCAGTGCCAGTAAACTACAGGGGGCATACACAGGGAAGCAGTTCTTC
CDR3 protein: CSASKLQGAYTGKQFF
V gene: TRBV20-1
J gene: TRBJ2-1
clone size: .
D gene: TRBD1

CDR3 DNA: TGTGCCAGTAGCCAATTCCGGGACAGGGTACCCTCTGGGGCCAACGTCCTGACTTTC
CDR3 protein: CASSQFRDRVPSGANVLTF
V gene: TRBV19
J gene: TRBJ2-6
clone size: .
D gene: TRBD1

CDR3 DNA: TGTGCCAGCAGCCAAGATTGGCAGGCATCTTCCCTCCACTTT
CDR3 protein: CASSQDWQASSLHF
V gene: TRBV3-1/TRBV3-2
J gene: TRBJ1-6
clone size: .
D gene: .

CDR3 DNA: TGTGCCAGCAGCTTGAGGACAGGGGGCAAGTACTTC
CDR3 protein: CASSLRTGGKYF
V gene: TRBV11-2
J gene: TRBJ2-7
clone size: few
D gene: TRBD1

CDR3 DNA: TGTGCCAGCAGCTCCGGACTAGCGGGAGGCCCACTCTACAATGAGCAGTTCTTC
CDR3 protein: CASSSGLAGGPLYNEQFF
V gene: TRBV5-4
J gene: TRBJ2-1
clone size: .
D gene: TRBD2

CDR3 DNA: TGTGCCAGCAGTCCAACAGTTAACTATGGCTACACCTTC
CDR3 protein: CASSPTVNYGYTF
V gene: TRBV28
J gene: TRBJ1-2
clone size: .
D gene: .